The rows below give T cell receptor beta chains drawn from one sample of a study of OX40 agonist ivuxolimab in advanced cancers. Measured with immunoSEQ multiplex PCR; TCRdb has only the in-frame clones, and not every one. The table lists 20,000 to 25,000 clones, roughly 91% of them singletons. The sequencing here drew on CD4+ or CD8+ T cells sorted from blood, taken in a trial of the OX40 agonist ivuxolimab. Receptors were obtained from an adult with an advanced solid tumor such as melanoma, head and neck, liver or kidney cancer. Each CDR3 is given with its conserved first and last residue. Each record gives: V gene, J gene, D gene, clone size, CDR3 length, CDR3 DNA, CDR3 protein. D genes are given only for firm matches. Clone size is not always given. Where it is, it says once, few, many or a class for expanded clones.

TRBV19,TRBJ2-7,NA,NA,14,TGTGCCAGTAGTCTCTGGGGGTCCACCTACGAGCAGTACTTC,CASSLWGSTYEQYF
TRBV11-3,TRBJ2-7,NA,NA,13,TGTGCCAGCAGCTACCAGGGAACTCTCGAGCAGTACTTC,CASSYQGTLEQYF
TRBV5-4,TRBJ1-2,TRBD1,NA,13,TGTGCCAGCAGCTTGGTAACAGGGGATGGCTACACCTTC,CASSLVTGDGYTF
TRBV10-2,TRBJ1-5,NA,NA,13,TGCGCCAGCAGTGAGCCGGCCGCCCAGCCCCAGCATTTT,CASSEPAAQPQHF
TRBV2,TRBJ2-1,NA,NA,13,TGTGCCAGCAGTAAAGACTTACCCAATGAGCAGTTCTTC,CASSKDLPNEQFF
TRBV7-3,TRBJ2-2,NA,NA,14,TGTGCCAGCAGCGCCAGACTCATCACCGGGGAGCTGTTTTTT,CASSARLITGELFF
TRBV5-1,TRBJ2-7,NA,NA,13,TGCGCCAGCAGGTGGACCCCTGGGGGAGAGCAGTACTTC,CASRWTPGGEQYF
TRBV18,TRBJ1-2,TRBD1,NA,14,TGTGCCAGCTCAACCGCCGGGACAGGTTATGGCTACACCTTC,CASSTAGTGYGYTF
TRBV30,TRBJ1-5,NA,NA,14,TGTGCCTGGAGTCAGTCGGGGACGGGTCAGCCCCAGCATTTT,CAWSQSGTGQPQHF
TRBV7-2,TRBJ1-3,TRBD1,NA,14,TGTGCCAGCAGCGCGGGACAGGGGACTACCACCATATATTTT,CASSAGQGTTTIYF
TRBV7-2,TRBJ1-1,NA,NA,18,TGTGCCAGCAGCTTAGGCCCCCCGGGGAGAGGCAAGAACACTGAAGCTTTCTTT,CASSLGPPGRGKNTEAFF
TRBV5-6,TRBJ1-6,TRBD1,NA,14,TGTGCCAGCAGCCCTGGGACAGCCTGGTCACCCCTCCACTTT,CASSPGTAWSPLHF
TRBV19,TRBJ2-1,NA,NA,15,TGTGCCAGTAGTGTTCGACCCAGCCCCTACAATGAGCAGTTCTTC,CASSVRPSPYNEQFF
TRBV5-4,TRBJ2-1,NA,NA,11,TGTGCCAGCAGCTTGGGCGGTGAGCAGTTCTTC,CASSLGGEQFF
TRBV11-2,TRBJ1-1,NA,NA,13,TGTGCCAGCAGCTTAGCAGGGGCCACTGAAGCTTTCTTT,CASSLAGATEAFF
TRBV14,TRBJ2-3,NA,NA,14,TGTGCCAGCAGCCAGGAGACGAGAGGAGATACGCAGTATTTT,CASSQETRGDTQYF
TRBV4-1,TRBJ1-2,NA,NA,14,TGCGCCAGCAGCCAAGATGACGGGGGCTATGGCTACACCTTC,CASSQDDGGYGYTF
TRBV28,TRBJ1-6,NA,NA,14,TGTGCCAGCAGTTTCACAGGGCCGTATTCACCCCTCCACTTT,CASSFTGPYSPLHF
TRBV10-3,TRBJ2-2,NA,NA,16,TGTGCCATCAGGGATCGGGGACTCCAGCAGGCCGGGGAGCTGTTTTTT,CAIRDRGLQQAGELFF
TRBV9,TRBJ2-7,NA,NA,15,TGTGCCAGCAGCGTAGGGGGGTCTCACTTCTACGAGCAGTACTTC,CASSVGGSHFYEQYF
TRBV28,TRBJ2-5,TRBD2,few,13,TGTGCCAGCAGTCCGGGACTAAAAGAGACCCAGTACTTC,CASSPGLKETQYF
TRBV10-2,TRBJ2-2,NA,NA,16,TGCGCCAGCAGTGACCCCGGACAAAGGAACACCGGGGAGCTGTTTTTT,CASSDPGQRNTGELFF
TRBV10-1,TRBJ2-7,TRBD1,NA,16,TGCGCCAGCAGTGACCCGACCCGGACAGGGGTTTACGAGCAGTACTTC,CASSDPTRTGVYEQYF
TRBV28,TRBJ1-6,NA,NA,13,TGTGCCAGCAGTTGGGGGGGTAATTCACCCCTCCACTTT,CASSWGGNSPLHF
TRBV5-4,TRBJ2-7,NA,NA,15,TGTGCCAGCAGCTTGGGCTACGGGAGCTCCTACGAGCAGTACTTC,CASSLGYGSSYEQYF
TRBV11-3,TRBJ2-5,NA,NA,14,TGTGCCAGCAGCCAACACGGGGGAGGAGAGACCCAGTACTTC,CASSQHGGGETQYF
TRBV4-3,TRBJ2-3,TRBD2,NA,16,TGCGCCAGCAGCCAGATACTAGCGGGGGACACAGATACGCAGTATTTT,CASSQILAGDTDTQYF
TRBV18,TRBJ1-1,NA,few,13,TGTGCCAGCTCACCTTCAGGGGCCACTGAAGCTTTCTTT,CASSPSGATEAFF
TRBV7-2,TRBJ1-3,NA,NA,15,TGTGCCAGCAGCTTATTTGTGGGGTCCGGAAACACCATATATTTT,CASSLFVGSGNTIYF
TRBV27,TRBJ2-5,TRBD2,NA,16,TGTGCCAGCAAGAGAGGGTATGGGGGGGACCGAGAGACCCAGTACTTC,CASKRGYGGDRETQYF
TRBV28,TRBJ1-1,NA,NA,14,TGTGCCAGCAGTTTAAATCTGGGGGACACTGAAGCTTTCTTT,CASSLNLGDTEAFF
TRBV30,TRBJ2-7,NA,NA,13,TGTGCCTGGAGTGTATATCTAGCCTACGAGCAGTACTTC,CAWSVYLAYEQYF
TRBV6-5,TRBJ1-2,NA,NA,14,TGTGCCAGCAGTTACTCCGGACCGCCCTTTGGCTACACCTTC,CASSYSGPPFGYTF
TRBV18,TRBJ2-6,NA,once,15,TGTGCCAGCTGCCGACCTCCTTCTGGGGCCAACGTCCTGACTTTC,CASCRPPSGANVLTF
TRBV4-1,TRBJ2-5,NA,NA,14,TGCGCCAGCAGCCAGGATTCGGGGATAGGGACCCAGTACTTC,CASSQDSGIGTQYF
TRBV9,TRBJ2-5,TRBD1,NA,14,TGTGCCAGCAGCGACGGGACAGGGTTGGAGACCCAGTACTTC,CASSDGTGLETQYF
TRBV14,TRBJ2-1,TRBD2,NA,17,TGTGCCAGCAGCCAAGAACTCCCTAGCGGGAGGAGGAATGAGCAGTTCTTC,CASSQELPSGRRNEQFF
TRBV19,TRBJ1-2,NA,NA,14,TGTGCCAGTAGTTACCGCGCAGGGGAGTGGGGCTACACCTTC,CASSYRAGEWGYTF
TRBV4-1,TRBJ1-4,TRBD1,NA,18,TGCGCCAGCAGCCAAGTCGGACAGGCAGCCGCAACTAATGAAAAACTGTTTTTT,CASSQVGQAAATNEKLFF
TRBV5-4,TRBJ2-7,TRBD2,once,17,TGTGCCAGCAGCTTGAGGGCCGGTCTAGCGGGCGCCTACGAGCAGTACTTC,CASSLRAGLAGAYEQYF
TRBV5-1,TRBJ2-2,NA,NA,15,TGCGCCAGCACGCGGACAGAGCTGAACACCGGGGAGCTGTTTTTT,CASTRTELNTGELFF
TRBV18,TRBJ1-6,TRBD1,NA,17,TGTGCCAGCTCATTAAACGACAGGGGGATATATAATTCACCCCTCCACTTT,CASSLNDRGIYNSPLHF
TRBV12-5,TRBJ1-2,NA,NA,17,TGTGCTAGTGGTTCCACGGCCTCTAATTCCGCTAACTATGGCTACACCTTC,CASGSTASNSANYGYTF
TRBV5-6,TRBJ1-3,NA,NA,14,TGTGCCAGCAGCTTGGCGAACTCTGGAAACACCATATATTTT,CASSLANSGNTIYF
TRBV19,TRBJ2-2,NA,NA,14,TGTGCCAGTATAGGAATCGCGAACACCGGGGAGCTGTTTTTT,CASIGIANTGELFF
TRBV4-1,TRBJ2-3,NA,NA,18,TGCGCCAGCGGACTTGGGGCCCAGGCGGGGCTCACGTGGGATACGCAGTATTTT,CASGLGAQAGLTWDTQYF
TRBV9,TRBJ1-2,NA,NA,16,TGTGCCAGCAGCCCACACCTCGAGGGTGTTAACTATGGCTACACCTTC,CASSPHLEGVNYGYTF
TRBV7-8,TRBJ2-7,TRBD1,NA,15,TGTGCCAGCAGCTGGGACAGGGGGAGCTCCTACGAGCAGTACTTC,CASSWDRGSSYEQYF
TRBV11-2,TRBJ1-3,TRBD1,NA,15,TGTGCCAGCAGCGACCGAGACAGGGGTGGAAACACCATATATTTT,CASSDRDRGGNTIYF
TRBV10-3,TRBJ2-2,TRBD1,NA,15,TGTGCCATCAGTGAGGGACAGGGGGTTTCCGGGGAGCTGTTTTTT,CAISEGQGVSGELFF
TRBV7-9,TRBJ2-1,TRBD2,NA,17,TGTGCCAGCAGCTTAGTTAGCGGGGGGCCTTTGATGCATGAGCAGTTCTTC,CASSLVSGGPLMHEQFF
TRBV6-1,TRBJ1-4,NA,NA,15,TGTGCCAGCACTCCTGGCGCTGCAACTAATGAAAAACTGTTTTTT,CASTPGAATNEKLFF